Listed below are T cell receptor beta chains from one sample, sequenced in a study of blood T cell repertoires in COVID-19. Produced via immunoSEQ multiplex PCR; TCRdb's table is partial and in-frame only. The table has about 300,000 clones, over 70% seen once; the top ten hold about 1.2%. Sequenced input: peripheral blood. Receptors were obtained from a woman aged 50 to 65 with acute or convalescent COVID-19. The CDR3 runs from the conserved cysteine through the conserved F or W. D genes are given only for firm matches. Not all rows give a size; the values are once, few, many and, for expanded clones, a class.

size	V	J	D	CDR3	DNA
-	TRBV18	TRBJ1-1	-	CASSPGTLSTEAFF	TGTGCCAGCTCACCAGGGACATTGAGCACTGAAGCTTTCTTT
-	TRBV18	TRBJ2-7	-	CASSRTRTLGEQYF	TGTGCCAGCTCACGGACAAGGACCCTCGGCGAGCAGTACTTC
-	TRBV6-5	TRBJ1-1	-	CASSYSRWNTEAFF	TGTGCCAGCAGTTACTCGCGGTGGAACACTGAAGCTTTCTTT
-	TRBV5-6	TRBJ2-3	TRBD2	CASSLPLAGDTQYF	TGTGCCAGCAGCTTGCCCCTAGCGGGGGATACGCAGTATTTT
-	TRBV5-4	TRBJ2-5	TRBD1	CASSSGTGGRETQYF	TGTGCCAGCAGCTCCGGGACAGGGGGCCGAGAGACCCAGTACTTC
-	TRBV7-2	TRBJ1-5	-	CASSHQGIQPQHF	TGTGCCAGCAGCCATCAGGGGATTCAGCCCCAGCATTTT
-	TRBV28	TRBJ2-3	-	CASSLASILGDTQYF	TGTGCCAGCAGTTTAGCTTCCATTCTAGGAGATACGCAGTATTTT
-	TRBV19	TRBJ1-1	-	CASRDIMNTEAFF	TGTGCCAGTAGGGACATAATGAACACTGAAGCTTTCTTT
once	TRBV6-5	TRBJ1-4	-	CASSYSRGSGEKLFF	TGTGCCAGCAGTTACTCGCGAGGATCGGGGGAAAAACTGTTTTTT
once	TRBV6-5	TRBJ2-5	TRBD1	CASSYLGQGTQETQYF	TGTGCCAGCAGTTATTTAGGACAGGGAACCCAAGAGACCCAGTACTTC
few	TRBV4-3	TRBJ1-2	TRBD1	CASRQQGANYGYTF	TGCGCCAGCAGGCAACAGGGGGCTAACTATGGCTACACCTTC
-	TRBV2	TRBJ2-5	-	CASMSRRGETQYF	TGTGCCAGCATGTCGAGACGAGGAGAGACCCAGTACTTC
-	TRBV7-2	TRBJ2-7	TRBD2	CASSPRLAGGKEQYF	TGTGCCAGCAGCCCGCGACTAGCGGGAGGGAAAGAGCAGTACTTC
-	TRBV5-4	TRBJ2-5	TRBD1	CASSLTGGYETQYF	TGTGCCAGCAGCTTGACAGGGGGCTATGAGACCCAGTACTTC
few	TRBV5-4	TRBJ2-2	TRBD2	CASSLSLAGTGELFF	TGTGCCAGCAGCTTGTCACTAGCGGGGACCGGGGAGCTGTTTTTT
-	TRBV3-1/TRBV3-2	TRBJ1-1	-	CASSQGQNTEAFF	TGTGCCAGCAGCCAAGGACAGAACACTGAAGCTTTCTTT
-	TRBV27	TRBJ2-7	TRBD1	CASSPNRGQGGYEQYF	TGTGCCAGCAGTCCCAACCGTGGACAGGGGGGCTACGAGCAGTACTTC
few	TRBV5-4	TRBJ2-6	TRBD1	CASSARQGTGANVLTF	TGTGCCAGCAGCGCCCGACAGGGTACTGGGGCCAACGTCCTGACTTTC
once	TRBV7-3	TRBJ1-2	TRBD1	CASSSTGGYGYTF	TGTGCCAGCAGCTCCACAGGGGGATATGGCTACACCTTC
-	TRBV5-4	TRBJ1-2	-	CASSLARAYGYTF	TGTGCCAGCAGCTTAGCTAGAGCCTATGGCTACACCTTC
-	TRBV2	TRBJ1-1	-	CASGGRRTEAFF	TGTGCCAGCGGGGGCAGGAGAACTGAAGCTTTCTTT
-	TRBV11-3	TRBJ2-5	-	CASSLDGRGGSETQYF	TGTGCCAGCAGCTTAGATGGCAGGGGCGGTTCAGAGACCCAGTACTTC
-	TRBV5-6	TRBJ2-7	TRBD1	CASGNRGEQYF	TGTGCCAGCGGTAACAGGGGCGAGCAGTACTTC
-	TRBV6-1	TRBJ2-2	TRBD2	CASSVDSGLARNTGELFF	TGTGCCAGCAGTGTCGACTCGGGACTAGCGAGGAACACCGGGGAGCTGTTTTTT
-	TRBV12-3/TRBV12-4	TRBJ2-3	-	CASGGGGTDTQYF	TGTGCCAGCGGTGGAGGAGGGACAGATACGCAGTATTTT
-	TRBV5-5	TRBJ1-2	TRBD1	CASSLQGADYGYTF	TGTGCCAGCAGCTTACAGGGGGCCGACTATGGCTACACCTTC
few	TRBV7-2	TRBJ1-2	TRBD1	CASSLQGANYGYTF	TGTGCCAGCAGCCTACAGGGGGCGAACTATGGCTACACCTTC
once	TRBV3-1/TRBV3-2	TRBJ1-2	-	CASSQGSGGYTF	TGTGCCAGCAGCCAAGGGAGTGGGGGCTACACCTTC
-	TRBV29-1	TRBJ1-2	-	CSVGQATNYGYTF	TGCAGCGTTGGACAGGCCACTAACTATGGCTACACCTTC
-	TRBV29-1	TRBJ1-1	-	CSVAGATGEAFF	TGCAGCGTCGCTGGGGCAACCGGCGAAGCTTTCTTT
-	TRBV5-6	TRBJ2-5	TRBD1	CASDSGLGGETQYF	TGTGCCAGCGATTCGGGCCTAGGGGGCGAGACCCAGTACTTC